These 10 T cell receptor beta chains were all obtained from the same sample, sequenced in a study of OX40 agonist ivuxolimab in advanced cancers. TCRdb's copy holds only in-frame clones and misses some; the assay was immunoSEQ multiplex PCR. Among tens of thousands of clones listed, over 85% were seen once. This specimen was CD4+ or CD8+ T cells sorted from blood, taken in a trial of the OX40 agonist ivuxolimab. All receptors come from an adult with an advanced solid tumor such as melanoma, head and neck, liver or kidney cancer.

This clone appeared a single time. This chain connects TRBV10-1 to TRBJ1-2; D perhaps matches TRBD1 (6 bases). The CDR3 has 14 residues. Trimming took 2 bases from V and 3 from J, leaving 10 bases between them. Germline V lookup: CDR1 WNHNN, CDR2 SYGVQD (reference sequence). The CDR3 spells CASSEDEGDYGYTF. In DNA form, the CDR3 reads TGCGCCAGCAGTGAGGATGAGGGGGACTATGGCTACACCTTC.

The chain recombines TRBV9 with TRBJ1-4; the match to TRBD1 covers 9 bases. Germline trimming cut 4 bases from V and 11 bases from J; bases unmatched to any gene: 12. There are 15 residues in the CDR3. Per the germline V gene, CDR1 is SGDLS and CDR2 is YYNGEE. The CDR3 DNA reads TGTGCCAGCAGCCCCGCGGGGACAGGGTTGGATAAACTGTTTTTT. Amino acids: CASSPAGTGLDKLFF.

The chain links TRBV5-1 to TRBJ2-1; 7 bases line up with TRBD2. With V trimmed by 4 bases and J by 4 bases, 17 bases remained unmatched. The CDR3 contains 18 residues. Germline CDR1 and CDR2: SGHRS and YFSETQ. The CDR3 region is CASSPGDYTGRGYNEQFF. The CDR3, as DNA: TGCGCCAGCAGCCCCGGAGATTACACTGGGAGGGGATACAATGAGCAGTTCTTC.

This clone was counted only a few times. This rearrangement joins TRBV11-2 to TRBJ1-5; D uncertain. This CDR3 spans 13 amino acids. Germline CDR1 SGHAT, CDR2 FQNNGV. Trimming shortened V by 4 bases and J by 4 bases, and 8 bases separated the two germline ends. The CDR3 region has the DNA TGTGCCAGCAGCTACGGTTTTAATCAGCCCCAGCATTTT. Its translation: CASSYGFNQPQHF.

V is TRBV4-1 and J is TRBJ1-1; a weak D match, TRBD1 (6 bases). The CDR3 is 19 residues long. V lost 0 bases and J 0 bases, leaving 20 bases between the germline ends. CDR1 and CDR2 (germline): MGHRA, YSYEKL. The CDR3 protein is CASSQEGGQGLTLNTEAFF. The CDR3 DNA reads TGCGCCAGCAGCCAAGAAGGAGGGCAGGGGCTTACCTTGAACACTGAAGCTTTCTTT.

V and J are TRBV5-1 and TRBJ2-5; 7 bases fit TRBD2. Germline CDR1 is SGHRS and CDR2 is YFSETQ. This CDR3 region has 15 residues. Trimming at V came to 1 base and at J to 1 base, leaving 4 bases not matched to a gene. The CDR3 bases are TGCGCCAGCAGCTTGATGCTAGCGGCCCAAGAGACCCAGTACTTC. Protein: CASSLMLAAQETQYF.

The chain employs TRBV19 and TRBJ2-1; 14 bases map to TRBD2. The trim removed 6 bases at V and 5 bases at J, leaving 3 bases unmatched. The germline gives CDR1 LNHDA, CDR2 SQIVND (reference sequence). The CDR3 runs to 15 residues. This CDR3 is CASRRGLAGDNEQFF. The CDR3 DNA reads TGTGCCAGTAGGAGGGGACTAGCGGGGGACAATGAGCAGTTCTTC. The whole variable domain, filled in from reference TRBV19 and TRBJ2-1, reads DGGITQSPKYLFRKEGQNVTLSCEQNLNHDAMYWYRQDPGQGLRLIYYSQIVNDFQKGDIAEGYSVSREKKESFPLTVTSAQKNPTAFYLCASRRGLAGDNEQFFGPGTRLTVL.

Only one count was recorded for this clone. The chain recombines TRBV5-1 with TRBJ1-1; no definite D call. The CDR3 sequence is 13 residues long. Germline V gene lookup returns CDR1 SGHRS and CDR2 YFSETQ. Between the trimmed V and J ends, which lost 0 bases and 6 bases, there was a span of 9 bases. CDR3 sequence reads: CASSLEVMAEAFF. CDR3 nucleotide sequence: TGCGCCAGCAGCTTGGAGGTCATGGCTGAAGCTTTCTTT. The full variable domain, its missing parts supplied by reference TRBV5-1 and TRBJ1-1, is KAGVTQTPRYLIKTRGQQVTLSCSPISGHRSVSWYQQTPGQGLQFLFEYFSETQRNKGNFPGRFSGRQFSNSRSEMNVSTLELGDSALYLCASSLEVMAEAFFGQGTRLTVV.

The gene calls are TRBV7-7 and TRBJ2-5; TRBD2 matches at 9 bases. The CDR3 loop spans 16 amino acids. Germline V CDR1 and CDR2: SSHAT, FNYEAQ (reference sequence). J lost 5 bases, V lost 1 base, and 8 bases had no gene match. CDR3 region: CASSLDRAGGRETQYF. The CDR3 DNA follows: TGTGCCAGCAGCTTAGATAGGGCGGGGGGGCGTGAGACCCAGTACTTC. Full variable domain (remainder filled in from reference TRBV7-7 and TRBJ2-5): GAGVSQSPRYKVTKRGQDVTLRCDPISSHATLYWYQQALGQGPEFLTYFNYEAQPDKSGLPSDRFSAERPEGSISTLTIQRTEQRDSAMYRCASSLDRAGGRETQYFGPGTRLLVL.

This chain joins TRBV11-2 and TRBJ1-6; no reliable D call. CDR1 and CDR2 from the germline V gene are SGHAT and FQNNGV. Trimming pared 0 bases from V and 8 bases from J, leaving 14 bases between. The CDR3 length is 16 residues. CDR3 nucleotides: TGTGCCAGCAGCTTAGAAGCGGCTCCTGGGTATTCACCCCTCCACTTT. It yields the protein CASSLEAAPGYSPLHF.